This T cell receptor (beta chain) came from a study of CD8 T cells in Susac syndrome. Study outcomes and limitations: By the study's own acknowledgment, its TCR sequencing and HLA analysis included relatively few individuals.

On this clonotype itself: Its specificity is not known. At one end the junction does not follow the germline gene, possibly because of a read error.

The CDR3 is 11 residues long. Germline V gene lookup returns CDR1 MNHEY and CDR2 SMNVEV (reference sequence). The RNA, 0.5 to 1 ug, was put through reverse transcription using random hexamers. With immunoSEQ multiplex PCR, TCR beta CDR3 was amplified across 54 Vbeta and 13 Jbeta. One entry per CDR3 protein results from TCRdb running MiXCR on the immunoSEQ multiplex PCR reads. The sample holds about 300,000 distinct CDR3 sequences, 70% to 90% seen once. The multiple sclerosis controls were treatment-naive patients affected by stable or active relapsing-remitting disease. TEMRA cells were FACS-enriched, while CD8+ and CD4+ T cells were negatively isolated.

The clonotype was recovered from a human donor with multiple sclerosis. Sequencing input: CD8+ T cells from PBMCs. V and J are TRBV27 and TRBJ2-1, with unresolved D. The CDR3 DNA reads TGTGCCAGCGGTTTCCCCGGTGAGCAGTTCTTC. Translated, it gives CASGFPGEQFF.